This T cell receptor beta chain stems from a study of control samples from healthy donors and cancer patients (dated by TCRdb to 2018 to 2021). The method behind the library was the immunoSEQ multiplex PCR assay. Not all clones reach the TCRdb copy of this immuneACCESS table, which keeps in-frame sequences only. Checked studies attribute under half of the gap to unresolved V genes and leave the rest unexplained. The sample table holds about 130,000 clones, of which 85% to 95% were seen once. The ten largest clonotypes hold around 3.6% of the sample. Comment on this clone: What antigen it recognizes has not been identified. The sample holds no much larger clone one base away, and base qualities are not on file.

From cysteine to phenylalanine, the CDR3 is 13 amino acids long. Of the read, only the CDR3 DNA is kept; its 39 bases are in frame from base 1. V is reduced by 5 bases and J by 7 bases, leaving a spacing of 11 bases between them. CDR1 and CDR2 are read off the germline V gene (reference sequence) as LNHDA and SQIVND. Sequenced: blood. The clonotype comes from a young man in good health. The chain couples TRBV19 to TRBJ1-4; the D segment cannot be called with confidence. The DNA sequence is TGTGCCAGTAGTCCACAAGGCGGTGAAAAACTGTTTTTT. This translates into CASSPQGGEKLFF.